This T cell receptor (beta chain) was recovered during a study of T cells after yellow fever vaccination. Points from the study as a whole: Reappearing after the booster were most of the clones from primary vaccination (96% CD4, approximately 86% CD8). One caveat is that FACS-sorted repertoires could contain abundant clonotypes contaminating from the bulk population.

Template switching by 5'RACE produced TCR cDNA, adding a universal primer site and UMIs. Each CDR3 protein gets one entry after TCRdb re-called the 5' RACE reads with MiXCR. Here the sample spans 300,000 to 400,000 distinct CDR3 sequences, approximately 13% being singletons. This clonotype was detected only a few times. The antigen is unknown. The receptor comes from a man younger than 35 who received the YFV17D yellow fever vaccine. The sample in question was CD4+ T cells sorted from PBMCs, obtained 15 days after the yellow fever booster vaccination.

The CDR3 is CASSEARGYPQAQHF. CDR3 sequence (DNA): TGTGCCAGCAGTGAAGCGAGGGGATACCCCCAAGCCCAGCATTTT. The chain recombines TRBV2 with TRBJ1-5, with D possibly being TRBD1 (5 bases). In germline, CDR1 is SNHLY, CDR2 FYNNEI. The V end was cut by 0 bases, the J end by 11 bases, with 17 bases between. The CDR3 sequence is 15 residues long.